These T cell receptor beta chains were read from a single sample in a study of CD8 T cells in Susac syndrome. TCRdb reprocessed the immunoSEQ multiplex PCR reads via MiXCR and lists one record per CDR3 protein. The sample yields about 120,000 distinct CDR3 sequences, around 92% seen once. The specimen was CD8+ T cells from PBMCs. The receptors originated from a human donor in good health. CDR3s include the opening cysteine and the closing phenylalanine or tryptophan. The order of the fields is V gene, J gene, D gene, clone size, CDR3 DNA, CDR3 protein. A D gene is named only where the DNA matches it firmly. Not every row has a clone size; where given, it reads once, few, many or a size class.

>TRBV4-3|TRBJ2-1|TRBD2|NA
TGCGCCAGCAGCCAACGAAGCTGGACCGGGACTAGCGGCGATGAGCAGTTCTTC
CASSQRSWTGTSGDEQFF
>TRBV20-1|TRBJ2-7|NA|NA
TGCAGTGCTACGTCGGGGACCCACGAGCAGTACTTC
CSATSGTHEQYF
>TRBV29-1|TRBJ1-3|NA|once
TGCAGCGTTGACTTCGGGGGAAACACCATATATTTT
CSVDFGGNTIYF
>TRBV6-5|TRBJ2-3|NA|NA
TGTGCCAGCAGTCGCGCGACTAGACTCACAGATACGCAGTATTTT
CASSRATRLTDTQYF
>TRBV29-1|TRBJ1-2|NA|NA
TGCAGCGTTGACAAGGGGAAGGGCTACACCTTC
CSVDKGKGYTF
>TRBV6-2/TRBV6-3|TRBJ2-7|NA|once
TGTGCCAGCAGTTTCAACAGGGAACCCAACGAGCAGTACTTC
CASSFNREPNEQYF
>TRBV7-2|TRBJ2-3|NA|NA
TGTGCCAGCAGCTTAGCTTCGAGGTTAACCCGGACAGATACGCAGTATTTT
CASSLASRLTRTDTQYF
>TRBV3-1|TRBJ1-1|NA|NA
TGTGCCAGCGCGCTTGCCAGCGGCACTGAAGCTTTCTTT
CASALASGTEAFF
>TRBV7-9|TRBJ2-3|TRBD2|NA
TGTGCCAGCAGCGCAACTAGCGGGAGCGCAGATACGCAGTATTTT
CASSATSGSADTQYF
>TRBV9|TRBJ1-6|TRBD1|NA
TGTGCCAGCAGCGGGACAGGAATGGGGAATTCACCCCTCCACTTT
CASSGTGMGNSPLHF
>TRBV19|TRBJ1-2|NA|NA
TGTGCCAGTAATACGGACGGCTTATCTGCGCGGGGCTACACCTTC
CASNTDGLSARGYTF
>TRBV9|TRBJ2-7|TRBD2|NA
TGTGCCAGCAGCCCGACGACTAGCCCTAAGTCATACGAGCAGTACTTC
CASSPTTSPKSYEQYF
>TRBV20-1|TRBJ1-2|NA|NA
TGCAGTGCTAGTGGCCGGTACTATGGCTACACCTTC
CSASGRYYGYTF
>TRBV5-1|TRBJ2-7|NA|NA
TGCGCCAGCAGCGTCACAAGCGGCTTTGAGCAGTACTTC
CASSVTSGFEQYF
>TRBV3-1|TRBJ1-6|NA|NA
TGTGCCAGCAGCCCACAGGGCCGGTCACCCCTCCACTTT
CASSPQGRSPLHF
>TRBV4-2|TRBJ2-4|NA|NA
TGTGCCAGCAGCCAAAAAAAAGGAGGGGGGGGGCTGGACATTCAGTACTTC
CASSQKKGGGGLDIQYF
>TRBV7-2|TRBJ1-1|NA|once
TGTGCCAGCAGGCCGGATGGGGGTAACCCTGAAGCTTTCTTT
CASRPDGGNPEAFF
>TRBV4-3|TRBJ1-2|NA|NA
TGCGCCAGCAGCCAAGCGGCTAACTATGGCTACACCTTC
CASSQAANYGYTF
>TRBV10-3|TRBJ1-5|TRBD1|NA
TGTGCCATCAGTGAGTCTTTGGGACAGGGGGGCAATCAGCCCCAGCATTTT
CAISESLGQGGNQPQHF
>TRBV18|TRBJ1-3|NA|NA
TGTGCCAGCTCACCGGTGGGGACTCCCCCTGCATCTGGAAACACCATATATTTT
CASSPVGTPPASGNTIYF
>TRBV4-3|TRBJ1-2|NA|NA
TGCGCCAGCAGCCAAACGCGGAGAGGGGGATATGGCTACACCTTC
CASSQTRRGGYGYTF
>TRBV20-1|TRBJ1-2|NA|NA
TGCAGTGCTATACGGACCGATGGCTACACCTTC
CSAIRTDGYTF